These T cell receptor beta chains were read from a single sample in a study of blood T cell repertoires in COVID-19. Using immunoSEQ multiplex PCR, the repertoire was profiled, and TCRdb retains in-frame clones only, with some absent. There are 250,000 to 350,000 clones in the sample; more than 70% occur only once, and approximately 7.8% lies in the top ten. The specimen was peripheral blood. These receptors were obtained from a woman in her forties or fifties who had recovered from COVID-19. CDR3s include the opening cysteine and the closing phenylalanine or tryptophan. Each record gives: J gene, D gene, V gene, clone size, CDR3 DNA, CDR3 protein. The D gene is left open where the match is weak. Size tells how often a clone was seen (once, few, many) or the class of an expanded clone, and some rows leave it out.

TRBJ1-1,TRBD1,TRBV6-6,.,TGTGCCAGCAGTGCCAGGGGGCCGAACACTGAAGCTTTCTTT,CASSARGPNTEAFF
TRBJ1-1,.,TRBV9,.,TGTGCCAGCAGCTCAGGGTCCCTGAACACTGAAGCTTTCTTT,CASSSGSLNTEAFF
TRBJ2-7,.,TRBV2,.,TGTGCCAGCGACACGGGACAATTGACCTACGAGCAGTACTTC,CASDTGQLTYEQYF
TRBJ2-1,TRBD1,TRBV28,once,TGTGCCAGCAGTTTAGACAGGGGGCTTCACAATGAGCAGTTCTTC,CASSLDRGLHNEQFF
TRBJ2-7,.,TRBV4-1,.,TGCGCCAGCAGGGTATCCACAGGGCTTGACGAGCAGTACTTC,CASRVSTGLDEQYF
TRBJ2-7,TRBD2,TRBV7-8,.,TGTGCCAGCAGCTTGGTCGGGACTAGCGGCTACGAGCAGTACTTC,CASSLVGTSGYEQYF
TRBJ2-7,TRBD1,TRBV13,.,TGTGCCAGCAGCTTGCCAGGGGGTTCCCACGAGCAGTACTTC,CASSLPGGSHEQYF
TRBJ2-1,TRBD2,TRBV29-1,.,TGCAGCGTGCCCCCGGGACTAGCGGATTACAATGAGCAGTTCTTC,CSVPPGLADYNEQFF
TRBJ1-5,.,TRBV28,.,TGTGCCAGCAGCCAGGTGCTTTCCCTCTCGAACAATCAGCCCCAGCATTTT,CASSQVLSLSNNQPQHF
TRBJ2-1,TRBD2,TRBV5-1,.,TGCGCCAGCAGCTGGACTAGCGGATTATACAATGAGCAGTTCTTC,CASSWTSGLYNEQFF
TRBJ1-1,.,TRBV2,.,TGTGCCAGCCACCCCCTCTCCGACAGAAGGGTCTCTGAAGCTTTCTTT,CASHPLSDRRVSEAFF
TRBJ1-2,.,TRBV13,.,TGTGCCAGCAGCCCCGGACAAGGCTTAGGCTATGGCTACACCTTC,CASSPGQGLGYGYTF
TRBJ1-5,.,TRBV24-1,.,TGTGCCACAGGAACCGGGGGTCATCAGCCCCAGCATTTT,CATGTGGHQPQHF
TRBJ1-5,.,TRBV15,.,TGTGCCACCGACCCGACATTTAGCAATCAGCCCCAGCATTTT,CATDPTFSNQPQHF
TRBJ2-3,.,TRBV29-1,.,TGCAGCGTTGGTTCGGTTCTCACAGATACGCAGTATTTT,CSVGSVLTDTQYF
TRBJ1-3,TRBD1,TRBV5-5,many,TGTGCCAGCAGCTTTCTGACAGGGGGAAACACCATATATTTT,CASSFLTGGNTIYF
TRBJ2-3,.,TRBV5-1,.,TGCGCCAGCGGGCAGAGCACAGATACGCAGTATTTT,CASGQSTDTQYF
TRBJ1-6,.,TRBV10-1,.,TGCGCCAGCACTGGACTCCTGCGGCCCTTAAATTCACCCCTCCACTTT,CASTGLLRPLNSPLHF
TRBJ1-1,TRBD1,TRBV10-3,.,TGTGCCACCGTTACAGGGGAGACCACTGAAGCTTTCTTT,CATVTGETTEAFF
TRBJ1-5,TRBD1,TRBV18,.,TGTGCCAGCTCGTATTTACAGGGGGCGAATCAGCCCCAGCATTTT,CASSYLQGANQPQHF
TRBJ1-2,.,TRBV19,.,TGTGCCAGTAGTGAAGAGGCTAACTATGGCTACACCTTC,CASSEEANYGYTF
TRBJ1-6,.,TRBV7-2,once,TGTGCCAGCAGCTTAGTGGGGGGAGGTAATTCACCCCTCCACTTT,CASSLVGGGNSPLHF
TRBJ1-6,.,TRBV10-3,.,TGTGCCATCGGCGGACAGCAAGATTCACCCCTCCACTTT,CAIGGQQDSPLHF
TRBJ1-2,TRBD1,TRBV4-2,.,TGTGCCAGCAGCCAACAGGGGGACATTAACTATGGCTACACCTTC,CASSQQGDINYGYTF
TRBJ1-5,.,TRBV4-2,.,TGTGCCAGCAGCCAAGACAGGGGCAATCAGCCCCAGCATTTT,CASSQDRGNQPQHF
TRBJ1-2,.,TRBV12-3/TRBV12-4,.,TGTGCCAGCAGTATACAGGGTACCTATGGCTACACCTTC,CASSIQGTYGYTF
TRBJ1-3,.,TRBV6-5,.,TGTGCCAGCAAGGAGGGTTCTGGAAACACCATATATTTT,CASKEGSGNTIYF
TRBJ2-7,.,TRBV3-1/TRBV3-2,.,TGTGCCAGCAGCCAAGCTGGCACCCTTTTTGGCGAGCAGTACTTC,CASSQAGTLFGEQYF
TRBJ2-2,.,TRBV4-2,.,TGTGCCAGCAGCCCGAATGCCGGGGTAAACACCGGGGAGCTGTTTTTT,CASSPNAGVNTGELFF
TRBJ1-1,.,TRBV29-1,.,TGCAGCGTTGGAGGGCAACGGAACACTGAAGCTTTCTTT,CSVGGQRNTEAFF
TRBJ2-3,.,TRBV5-5,few,TGTGCCAGCAGCCCCAGCCCTAGTGCAGATACGCAGTATTTT,CASSPSPSADTQYF
TRBJ2-7,TRBD1,TRBV15,.,TGTGCCACCAGCAGAGGACCGGGACAGGCCTACGAGCAGTACTTC,CATSRGPGQAYEQYF
TRBJ2-1,TRBD2,TRBV6-4,.,TGTGCCAGCAGTGACGGAAGCGGGGGGAGGGTCTACAATGAGCAGTTCTTC,CASSDGSGGRVYNEQFF
TRBJ1-1,.,TRBV28,.,TGTGCCAGCATGACCGCCGGGACACCCCTGGGAAGGACTGAAGCTTTCTTT,CASMTAGTPLGRTEAFF
TRBJ2-2,TRBD2,TRBV19,.,TGTGCCAGTATAAGGGCGGGAGCAGCCGGGGAGCTGTTTTTT,CASIRAGAAGELFF
TRBJ2-2,.,TRBV6-5,few,TGTGCCAGCAGGTTTCCCGGGATGGCCGGGGAGCTGTTTTTT,CASRFPGMAGELFF
TRBJ1-5,.,TRBV24-1,.,TGTGCCACCAGTGTCGGGACATCTCAGCCCCAGCATTTT,CATSVGTSQPQHF
TRBJ1-1,.,TRBV19,few,TGTGCCAGTAGTATGAGGGAAACGAACACTGAAGCTTTCTTT,CASSMRETNTEAFF
TRBJ2-2,TRBD2,TRBV28,.,TGTGCCACTGGACTAGCGGGAGACACCGGGGAGCTGTTTTTT,CATGLAGDTGELFF
TRBJ1-1,.,TRBV15,.,TGTGCCACCAGCAGAACCACGCGGGGCAACACTGAAGCTTTCTTT,CATSRTTRGNTEAFF
TRBJ1-2,.,TRBV5-4,few,TGTGCCAGCAGCTCGCCCCTCTCGCTAGGAAGCTACACCTTC,CASSSPLSLGSYTF
TRBJ2-7,TRBD1,TRBV3-1/TRBV3-2,.,TGTGCCAGCAGCCCCGGACAGGGGGACTACGAGCAGTACTTC,CASSPGQGDYEQYF
TRBJ2-7,TRBD2,TRBV4-1,.,TGCGCCAGCAGCCAAGAGGGGACTAGCGGGGGGGCCTACGAGCAGTACTTC,CASSQEGTSGGAYEQYF
TRBJ2-3,.,TRBV20-1,.,TGCAGGACTAAAAACCCTGATACGCAGTATTTT,CRTKNPDTQYF
TRBJ2-5,.,TRBV7-2,.,TGTGCCAGCAGCTTAGTAATCCCCAGGGTAGGGGGCCAAGAGACCCAGTACTTC,CASSLVIPRVGGQETQYF
TRBJ2-3,TRBD2,TRBV7-9,.,TGTGCCAGCAGCTTAGAAGGGCGGCGGGGGGGCCTAGATACGCAGTATTTT,CASSLEGRRGGLDTQYF
TRBJ2-1,TRBD2,TRBV6-2/TRBV6-3,.,TGTGCCAGCAGTTTAGGGACTAGCGGCCTGGCTCGTGAGCAGTTCTTC,CASSLGTSGLAREQFF
TRBJ2-7,TRBD1,TRBV5-1,.,TGCGCCAGCAGCTTGACAGGGGGCGGGTACGAGCAGTACTTC,CASSLTGGGYEQYF
TRBJ1-2,.,TRBV11-2,.,TGTGCCAGCAGCTTAAGTTCAGGAATCTATGGCTACACCTTC,CASSLSSGIYGYTF
TRBJ1-1,.,TRBV19,.,TGTGCCAGTAGTATTAGCAGGAACACTGAAGCTTTCTTT,CASSISRNTEAFF
TRBJ2-1,TRBD1,TRBV7-2,.,TGTGCCAGCAGCTTAGCCGGGACAGCGACTTACAATGAGCAGTTCTTC,CASSLAGTATYNEQFF
TRBJ1-1,.,TRBV28,.,TGTGCCAGCACCCAGTTGAACACTGAAGCTTTCTTT,CASTQLNTEAFF
TRBJ1-6,.,TRBV12-3/TRBV12-4,.,TGTGCCAGCATGCTGACAGGAGCACCCCTCCACTTT,CASMLTGAPLHF
TRBJ2-1,TRBD2,TRBV4-3,.,TGCGCCAGCAGCCAAGCCAGGACTAGCGAGGATGAGCAGTTCTTC,CASSQARTSEDEQFF
TRBJ1-1,.,TRBV5-1,.,TGCGCCAGCAGCTTGACCGATGATCTGAGTACTGAAGCTTTCTTT,CASSLTDDLSTEAFF
TRBJ1-3,.,TRBV7-2,.,TGTGCCAGCAGCCCCCGGGGAAACTCTGGAAACACCATATATTTT,CASSPRGNSGNTIYF
TRBJ1-6,TRBD1,TRBV7-9,.,TGTGCCAGCAGCTTAGAGGGGGACAGAAATTCACCCCTCCACTTT,CASSLEGDRNSPLHF
TRBJ1-2,.,TRBV20-1,.,TGCAAGGCGGGGAACTATGGCTACACCTTC,CKAGNYGYTF
TRBJ2-2,TRBD2,TRBV15,.,TGTGCCACCAGCAGAAGTTGGGTGTTGGCTAGCGGGGGCACAAAGAACACCGGGGAGCTGTTTTTT,CATSRSWVLASGGTKNTGELFF